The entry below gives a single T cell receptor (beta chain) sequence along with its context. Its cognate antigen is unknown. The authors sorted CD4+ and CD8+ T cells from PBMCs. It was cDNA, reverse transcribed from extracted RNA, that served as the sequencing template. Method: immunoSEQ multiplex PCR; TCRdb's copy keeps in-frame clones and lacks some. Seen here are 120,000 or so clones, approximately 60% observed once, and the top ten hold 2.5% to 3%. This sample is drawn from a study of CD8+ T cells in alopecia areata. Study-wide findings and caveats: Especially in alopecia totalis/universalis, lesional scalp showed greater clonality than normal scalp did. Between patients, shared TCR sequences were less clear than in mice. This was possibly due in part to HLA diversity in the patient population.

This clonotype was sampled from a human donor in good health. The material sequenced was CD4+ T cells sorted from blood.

CDR3 DNA sequence: TGTGCCAGCAGCCCGACAGGGGAACACGAGCAGTACTTC. Encoded protein: CASSPTGEHEQYF. V and J are TRBV6-6 and TRBJ2-7, with TRBD1 matching over 8 bases. This CDR3 spans 13 amino acids. The V and J ends lost 6 bases and 5 bases, in that order; junction bases with no gene match: 6. CDR1 is MNHNY, CDR2 SVGAGI, per germline (reference sequence).